Listed below are T cell receptor beta chains from one sample, sequenced in a study of graft-versus-host responses after intestinal transplantation. Here immunoSEQ multiplex PCR was the method, and the copy in TCRdb shows in-frame clones only, minus some. The sample holds about 47,000 clones, around 95% seen once. Their antigens are not known. This sample comprised unstimulated CD8+ T cells sorted from spleen or lymph node cells, obtained before transplant. The origin of the receptors is a human donor who was the organ donor for an intestinal transplant. Each CDR3 is given with its conserved first and last residue. D genes are given only for firm matches. Clone size is stated in some rows and not others, as once, few, many or a class when expanded.

j_call v_call d_call clone_size cdr3_nt cdr3_aa
TRBJ1-1 TRBV27 NA NA TGTGCCAGCAGTTTATCCCCGCTTCAGGGCTGGGGCACTGAAGCTTTCTTT CASSLSPLQGWGTEAFF
TRBJ1-1 TRBV11-3 NA NA TGTGCCAGCAGCTTAGCAGGGCAAGGGAACACTGAAGCTTTCTTT CASSLAGQGNTEAFF
TRBJ1-6 TRBV16 NA NA TGTGCCAGCAGCCAATCCCAGAGCACCTACTATAATTCACCCCTCCACTTT CASSQSQSTYYNSPLHF
TRBJ2-6 TRBV13 TRBD1 NA TGTGCCAGCAGCTACACAGGGGGCCCTGGGGCCAACGTCCTGACTTTC CASSYTGGPGANVLTF
TRBJ2-7 TRBV5-6 NA NA TGTGCCAGCAGCTTGGGGTTGGGTGAGCAGTACTTC CASSLGLGEQYF
TRBJ2-5 TRBV7-9 TRBD2 NA TGTGCCAGCAGCCGGACTAGCGGGGGTCAAGAGACCCAGTACTTC CASSRTSGGQETQYF
TRBJ2-2 TRBV5-4 NA NA TGTGCCAGCAGCCTAGCCCCCGGGGAGCTGTTTTTT CASSLAPGELFF
TRBJ1-1 TRBV9 NA once TGTGCCAGCAGCGTAGATGGCAGGATGAACACTGAAGCTTTCTTT CASSVDGRMNTEAFF
TRBJ1-1 TRBV11-2 NA NA TGTGCCAGCAGCTTATTCTCGGGCAGGGCCCCCACTGAAGCTTTCTTT CASSLFSGRAPTEAFF
TRBJ2-6 TRBV7-9 TRBD1 NA TGTGCCAGCAGCGTCGGGACAGGGCTATACTCTGGGGCCAACGTCCTGACTTTC CASSVGTGLYSGANVLTF
TRBJ2-7 TRBV5-5 NA NA TGTGCCAGCAGCTTGGTTCGGCTAGCCTACGAGCAGTACTTC CASSLVRLAYEQYF
TRBJ1-2 TRBV9 TRBD1 NA TGTGCCAGCAGTACCGGGACAGGGGGATCTGGCTACACCTTC CASSTGTGGSGYTF
TRBJ1-2 TRBV6-5 TRBD1 NA TGTGCCAGCAGTTACCCGGGACAGGGAACAGATGGCTACACCTTC CASSYPGQGTDGYTF
TRBJ1-1 TRBV28 NA NA TGTGCCAGCAGTTTATTAACAGAGAACACTGAAGCTTTCTTT CASSLLTENTEAFF
TRBJ2-5 TRBV5-1 NA NA TGCGCCAGCAGCGATTTGGACAGCCAAGAGACCCAGTACTTC CASSDLDSQETQYF